This T cell receptor (beta chain) was sequenced during a study of cytomegalovirus exposure and HLA in healthy donors. General study points: The study flagged roughly 150 TCR beta chains as cytomegalovirus-associated. The authors assumed roughly uniform sequencing depth across donors for presence/absence analyses. Reportedly, HLA-A and HLA-B alleles of most subjects were accurately predicted from TCR beta.

13 Jbeta primers and 60 Vbeta primers were used for the PCR. Libraries were prepared by immunoSEQ multiplex PCR; TCRdb keeps only in-frame clonotypes and omits some of them. The sample lists roughly 110,000 clones; 80% to 85% were seen once. Comments on this clone: The antigen is undetermined.

Sequenced: PBMCs. This receptor was identified in a man aged 25 to 45 in good health and CMV-seropositive.

The CDR3 region has the DNA TGTGCCAGCAGCCCCCCAGACAGACACGAGCAGTACTTC. Protein sequence: CASSPPDRHEQYF. The chain employs TRBV5-4 and TRBJ2-7, with TRBD1 as a possible D gene (5 bases). Germline V gene data show CDR1 as SGHNT and CDR2 as YYREEE (reference sequence). Trimming took 4 bases from V and 5 from J, leaving 13 bases between them. The CDR3 totals 13 residues.